The 22 T cell receptor beta chains in this list originate from one sample, sequenced in a study of cytomegalovirus exposure and HLA in healthy donors. PCR was performed using 60 Vbeta and 13 Jbeta primers. The protocol was immunoSEQ multiplex PCR, while the TCRdb copy is restricted to in-frame clones and leaves out a portion. The sample has about 190,000 clones; over 60% are singletons. The sequenced sample consisted of PBMCs. These receptors were obtained from a woman aged 25-40 years in good health and CMV-seropositive.

CDR3 in DNA: TGTGCCAGCAACTCCGCTCCTAGTAATTTCGAGACCCAGTACTTC. It is translated as CASNSAPSNFETQYF. The V call is TRBV27, the J call TRBJ2-5; no definite D call. Looked up from germline, CDR1 is MNHEY and CDR2 is SMNVEV (reference sequence). The CDR3 has 15 residues. Trimming pared 7 bases from V and 5 bases from J, leaving 20 bases between.

The genes are TRBV6-1 and TRBJ2-5; TRBD1 is a possible D gene (6 bases). Per germline, CDR1 MNHNS and CDR2 SASEGT. The CDR3 has 14 residues. Trimming shortened V by 5 bases and J by 3 bases, and 13 bases separated the two germline ends. The DNA of the CDR3 is TGTGCCAGCAGTACCGGGACAAGCAAAGAGACCCAGTACTTC. Its translation is CASSTGTSKETQYF.

The chain joins TRBV5-1 to TRBJ2-7; 9 bases are shared with TRBD1. Germline V gene lookup returns CDR1 SGHRS and CDR2 YFSETQ. V shed 3 bases and J 3 bases; nucleotides not matched to a gene: 7. This CDR3 has 15 amino acids. CDR3 nucleotides: TGCGCCAGCAGCTCGATGGGACAGGGAGGCTACGAGCAGTACTTC. Translated, it gives CASSSMGQGGYEQYF.

This rearrangement joins TRBV6-6 to TRBJ1-1; D is ambiguous. Germline V CDR1 and CDR2: MNHNY, SVGAGI (reference sequence). The CDR3 runs 15 residues. The germline V and J ends were trimmed by 2 bases and 2 bases, with 12 bases remaining between them. The CDR3 nucleotides read TGTGCCAGCAGTTACCGACCACGGGGTAACACTGAAGCTTTCTTT. This translates into CASSYRPRGNTEAFF.

Worth noting for this clone: A junction end diverges from the germline sequence, so it may reflect a read error. The rearrangement links TRBV7-7 to TRBJ2-7; D possibly corresponds to TRBD1 (5 bases). CDR1 SSHAT and CDR2 FNYEAQ come from the germline V gene (reference sequence). This CDR3 comprises 13 residues. CDR3 sequence: CASSLGQGHEQYF. The CDR3 bases are TGTGCTAGCAGCTTAGGTCAGGGCCACGAGCAGTACTTC.

This clone was observed a few times. The rearrangement uses TRBV19 and TRBJ2-7, with TRBD2 identical over 9 bases. The CDR3 spans 15 residues. V was clipped by 6 bases and J by 0 bases; unmatched bases: 6. Germline CDR1 and CDR2: LNHDA and SQIVND (reference sequence). Here the CDR3 reads CASSLSGGSSYEQYF. In DNA form, the CDR3 reads TGTGCCAGTAGCCTAAGCGGGGGGAGCTCCTACGAGCAGTACTTC.

The chain's CDR3 is CASSDQMTGGRYEQYF. CDR3 coding DNA: TGCGCCAGCAGTGACCAAATGACAGGGGGTCGTTACGAGCAGTACTTC. The rearrangement links TRBV10-2 to TRBJ2-7, with TRBD1 matching 9 bases. Germline V CDR1 and CDR2: WSHSY, SAAADI. Germline trimming cut 3 bases from V and 4 bases from J; bases unmatched to any gene: 10. The CDR3 is made up of 16 amino acids.

The rearrangement uses TRBV18 and TRBJ1-1; 9 bases map to TRBD1. The germline V gene encodes CDR1 KGHSH and CDR2 LQKENI. CDR3 size: 14 residues. The V segment lost 2 bases and the J segment 4 bases; nucleotides outside the gene matches: 2. The CDR3 nucleotides read TGTGCCAGCTCACCAGAGACAGGGGGCACTGAAGCTTTCTTT. Its translation is CASSPETGGTEAFF. The variable domain in full, with the rest retrieved from reference TRBV18 and TRBJ1-1, is NAGVMQNPRHLVRRRGQEARLRCSPMKGHSHVYWYRQLPEEGLKFMVYLQKENIIDESGMPKERFSAEFPKEGPSILRIQQVVRGDSAAYFCASSPETGGTEAFFGQGTRLTVV.

V is TRBV29-1 and J is TRBJ2-3, with 8 bases lining up with TRBD2. From germline, CDR1 is SQVTM and CDR2 ANQGSEA. V lost 5 bases to trimming and J lost 2 bases; unmatched junction nucleotides: 6. This CDR3 has 14 amino acids. The CDR3 sequence: CSVLLAGYTDTQYF. In nucleotides, the CDR3 is TGCAGCGTTCTGTTAGCGGGGTACACAGATACGCAGTATTTT.

This clone was counted between two and nine times. The chain combines TRBV6-5 with TRBJ1-1; the D gene is possibly TRBD1 (5 bases). Germline V CDR1 and CDR2: MNHEY, SVGAGI. The CDR3 covers 14 residues. Trimming took off 4 bases at V and 5 bases at J, with 14 bases between the two ends. CDR3 DNA: TGTGCCAGCAGTTCCTACCTTAGGGGAACTGAAGCTTTCTTT. Its translation is CASSSYLRGTEAFF.

This sequence joins TRBV13 and TRBJ2-3; maybe TRBD2 (6 bases). The CDR3 spans 16 residues. V lost 5 bases and J lost 2, with 17 bases in between. Germline CDR1 reads PRHDT; CDR2 reads FYEKMQ (reference sequence). The CDR3 protein is CASSTWRGISTDTQYF. The CDR3 region has the DNA TGTGCCAGCAGCACCTGGCGGGGAATTTCCACAGATACGCAGTATTTT.

V and J are TRBV28 and TRBJ1-6, with no clear D. V gave up 6 bases and J gave up 0 bases, with 15 bases separating them. The germline CDR1 and CDR2 sequences are MDHEN and SYDVKM. The CDR3 is 17 residues long. CDR3 nucleotide sequence: TGTGCCAGCAGAACCGGGTTCCCCAGCTCCTATAATTCACCCCTCCACTTT. Its translation: CASRTGFPSSYNSPLHF.

This clone was observed a handful of times. This sequence joins TRBV2 and TRBJ2-1, with D unclear. V lost 11 bases to trimming and J lost 1 base, with 12 bases between them. The germline V gene encodes CDR1 SNHLY and CDR2 FYNNEI. There are 13 residues in the CDR3. The CDR3 nucleotides read TGTGCCGGAGAGGCGTCTTCCTACAATGAGCAGTTCTTC. It yields the protein CAGEASSYNEQFF.

This clone was observed a few times. The rearrangement uses TRBV7-8 and TRBJ1-6, with D uncertain. Deletions cut 2 bases from V and 9 bases from J, with 14 bases between. Germline V gene sequence: CDR1 SGHVS, CDR2 FQNEAQ. CDR3 length: 15 residues. The CDR3 sequence is CASSLISAPGSPLHF. CDR3 in DNA: TGTGCCAGCAGCTTAATCTCGGCTCCGGGTTCACCCCTCCACTTT.

V usage is TRBV4-2 and J usage is TRBJ1-3; D unresolved. The CDR3 is 17 amino acids. CDR1 LGHNA and CDR2 YNFKEQ come from the germline V gene. V was cut by 0 bases and J by 2 bases, with 14 bases left in between. The CDR3 reads CASSQDNVRAAGNTIYF. CDR3 DNA sequence: TGTGCCAGCAGCCAAGATAACGTGCGGGCAGCTGGAAACACCATATATTTT.

This chain joins TRBV5-4 and TRBJ2-5, with 12 bases aligning to TRBD2. CDR1 and CDR2 (germline): SGHNT, YYREEE (reference sequence). Trimming cost V 5 bases and J 2 bases; bases outside gene matches: 7. CDR3 length: 16 amino acids. The CDR3 nucleotides are TGTGCCAGCAGGAGGGGGGGGACTAGCGGGCAAGAGACCCAGTACTTC. This gives the protein CASRRGGTSGQETQYF.

This clone showed up just a few times. The rearrangement uses TRBV19 and TRBJ2-7; 9 nucleotides line up with TRBD1. This CDR3 is built from 17 residues. CDR1 LNHDA and CDR2 SQIVND come from the germline V gene (reference sequence). J lost 2 bases, V lost 2 bases, and 10 bases had no gene match. CDR3 sequence: CASSITAGTGSAYEQYF. In DNA, the CDR3 is TGTGCCAGTAGTATAACGGCTGGGACAGGGTCCGCCTACGAGCAGTACTTC.

This sequence joins TRBV7-3 and TRBJ2-1; 12 nucleotides align to TRBD2. The length of the CDR3 is 20 residues. The V gene's germline CDR1 is SGHTA and CDR2 FQGTGA. The V and J ends lost 2 bases and 3 bases, in that order; junction bases with no gene match: 14. The CDR3 spells CASSLQPSRTSGNRYNEQFF. CDR3 coding DNA: TGTGCCAGCAGCTTACAGCCCTCCCGGACTAGCGGGAATCGCTACAATGAGCAGTTCTTC.

The chain recombines TRBV4-1 with TRBJ2-4; 11 bases line up with TRBD2. This CDR3 has 22 residues. V lost 0 bases, J lost 0 bases, and 16 bases stayed unmatched. Germline lookup yields CDR1 MGHRA and CDR2 YSYEKL. CDR3 loop: CASSQDPLGLAEPVLAKNIQYF. The CDR3 DNA follows: TGCGCCAGCAGCCAAGACCCCCTGGGACTAGCGGAGCCCGTACTAGCCAAAAACATTCAGTACTTC.

J is TRBJ2-1 and V is TRBV27; D may be TRBD2 (7 bases). The CDR3 has 15 residues. Looked up from germline, CDR1 is MNHEY and CDR2 is SMNVEV (reference sequence). V gave up 3 bases and J gave up 7 bases, with 16 bases separating them. CDR3 coding DNA: TGTGCCAGCAGTTTCCAAGGGGGGGCCGTAAATGAGCAGTTCTTC. Translated, it gives CASSFQGGAVNEQFF.

Here the CDR3 DNA reads TGTGCCAGCAGCCCCCAACCTAGGGAGACGGGCACTGAAGCTTTCTTT. Residues: CASSPQPRETGTEAFF. The rearrangement joins TRBV7-3 to TRBJ1-1; D unclear. CDR1 SGHTA and CDR2 FQGTGA come from the germline V gene. CDR3 size: 16 residues. Trimming removed 5 bases from V and 4 bases from J, with 20 bases in between. The entire variable domain, with the rest obtained from reference TRBV7-3 and TRBJ1-1, is as follows: GAGVSQTPSNKVTEKGKYVELRCDPISGHTALYWYRQSLGQGPEFLIYFQGTGAADDSGLPNDRFFAVRPEGSVSTLKIQRTERGDSAVYLCASSPQPRETGTEAFFGQGTRLTVV.

The chain has TRBV5-1 and TRBJ1-5, with a weak D call TRBD1 (5 bases). V was pared by 0 bases and J by 7 bases, with 14 bases between. The germline V gene has CDR1 SGHRS and CDR2 YFSETQ. CDR3 length: 15 residues. In DNA form, the CDR3 reads TGCGCCAGCAGCTTGGTAGGGGATCGAAGCCAGCCCCAGCATTTT. Its translation: CASSLVGDRSQPQHF.